This T cell receptor beta chain is from a study of human T cells and chemical hapten exposure. The study, taken as a whole, reports: Once DPC sensitization occurred, TCRs above 1 in 1000 frequency showed no change. Donors in the study had alopecia, meaning their immune response may differ from healthy people's.

This clonotype appeared a few times. Its antigen is unidentified. The CDR3 has 14 residues. Germline assignment: CDR1 SGHNT and CDR2 YYREEE (reference sequence). The V and J ends lost 4 bases and 1 base respectively, with 11 bases between them. Time point specified: patch test 2, 6 weeks after DPC sensitization. Noted treatment: therapeutic diphenylcyclopropenone sensitization with weekly scalp DPC. Donors were 18 to 70-year-old alopecia patients suitable for DPC. Someone pulled total RNA out of unfractionated whole blood. MiXCR, applied by TCRdb to the RACE reads, yields one record per CDR3 protein. The sample has more than 110,000 distinct CDR3 sequences; about 11% are singletons.

The source material was whole blood, sampled in connection with sensitization to the hapten diphenylcyclopropenone (DPC). This clonotype originated in a woman aged 50 to 65 with alopecia areata. Some clones in this sample may be carry-over from other donors' samples. The chain couples TRBV5-4 to TRBJ1-1; the D is unclear. The CDR3 DNA follows: TGTGCCAGCAGCCTACGGGTGCAGAACACTGAAGCTTTCTTT. It encodes CASSLRVQNTEAFF.